This TCR beta chain originates from a study of Graves' ophthalmopathy and Graves' hyperthyroidism (dated by TCRdb to between 2017 and 2018). At the level of the whole study: Peripheral blood was collected at initial diagnosis, before any treatment. TCR beta repertoire signatures were used to distinguish Graves' ophthalmopathy from Graves' hyperthyroidism and to predict progression to ophthalmopathy. In total, 135 blood samples were TCR-sequenced: 40 to 45 ophthalmopathy, under 80 hyperthyroidism and about 17 hyperthyroidism-to-ophthalmopathy patients. A discovery set of 100 or so patients (43 ophthalmopathy, 57 stable hyperthyroidism) was enrolled to explore V-J signatures distinguishing ophthalmopathy from hyperthyroidism. An independent validation cohort was composed of 18 hyperthyroidism patients and around 16 patients who later progressed from hyperthyroidism to ophthalmopathy. In roughly 6 hyperthyroidism patients, the T-cell repertoires found in thyroid tissue were compared with those found in blood. Following sampling, methimazole starting at 30 mg daily was administered to hyperthyroidism patients, and high-dose intravenous methylprednisolone was administered to ophthalmopathy patients. The 100 discovery patients were randomly divided into training and test sets at a 7:3 ratio. On the study overall, not on this receptor specifically: No statistical method was used to set the sample size in advance, and the investigators knew which group each participant was assigned to. In validation, the model predicted ophthalmopathy progression with about 64% sensitivity and approximately 75% specificity; about a dozen predicted patients were CT-confirmed with GO in a median of about 6.1 months. Most of the expanded thyroid clonotypes with a frequency above 0.001 were also detected in blood, and it was suggested that the thyroid immune response may be reflected by blood repertoires. Ophthalmopathy was separated from stable hyperthyroidism by the 13-signature model with just under 90% sensitivity and 81% to 84% specificity in cross-validation and with 80%/75% in the test set.

This clonotype was seen at least ten times. Its antigen is currently not known. It has no much larger one-base neighbor in the sample; base qualities were not kept. For repertoire sequencing, the TCR beta CDR3 regions were amplified from RNA transcripts. The first round was an RT-PCR using HTBI primers with the Qiagen OneStep RT-PCR kit, and this first round was followed by a second-round multiplex PCR, then size selection and purification. Sequencing of the libraries was carried out on an Illumina HiSeq2000 in paired-end mode with 100 bp reads. The study's processing was this. SOAPnuke was used to process the reads, removing any read that contained adapters or uncalled bases, had a mean Phred below 15, or lacked an exact match to the constant primer or identifier. High-quality paired reads were merged with COPE v1.2.5. Each unique nucleotide sequence was defined as a clonotype, and clonotypes were aligned to IMGT TRB V, D and J references with MiTCR v1.1. Analysis was restricted to V-J combinations with a frequency above 0.0001, which covered just over 98% of repertoires. For each V-J combination, a TCR clonal expansion and chaos score was defined as F50 clonal expansion divided by the chaos observed in the TCRdist matrix. Features were reduced by Welch's t-statistics and random forest to around 13 V-J combinations, which fed a naive Bayes classifier. Thyroid-blood repertoire similarity was quantified with the Morisita-Horn index. TCRdb took the public reads, trimmed them with fastp at Q25, ran MiXCR for clone calling and kept in-frame beta chains. Rows merge per CDR3 protein into single entries with the most common DNA and genes. Here the V and J calls rest on TCRdb's processing, not on the authors' analysis. The sample table lists about 400,000 distinct CDR3 sequences, around 21% of them with a count of one. The ten most abundant clones make up around 3% of the sample.

Stable hyperthyroidism was defined as no progression to ophthalmopathy within 18 months of follow-up. Hyperthyroidism patients were newly diagnosed, were aged 18 to 65 years, and had a disease duration under 2 months. Anyone with other autoimmune diseases, uncontrolled infections, pregnancy or lactation was excluded from the study. Diagnosis relied on clinical symptoms, serum thyroxine, TRAb, thyroid ultrasound and orbital computed tomography. PBMCs were isolated from roughly 10 ml of fresh peripheral blood by Ficoll-Paque density gradient centrifugation. Total RNA was extracted using Trizol reagent, and RNA quality was checked on an Agilent 2100 Bioanalyzer. V is trimmed back by 4 bases and J by 5 bases, and the junction contains 7 bases that no gene match accounts for. CDR1 LNHDA and CDR2 SQIVND were looked up in the germline V gene (reference sequence). The CDR3 covers 16 residues, taking in both the cysteine and the phenylalanine. The entry retains the CDR3 DNA only, 48 bases that are in frame from base 1.

The rearranged chain carries TRBV19 and TRBJ2-5, with 13 middle bases fitting TRBD2. Sequencing was carried out using peripheral blood. The receptor was isolated from a young woman with stable Graves' hyperthyroidism. Donor details come from another sample of the same person, matched by shared clones. The encoded CDR3 is CASSTTTSGRRETQYF. The nucleotides are TGTGCCAGTAGTACCACGACTAGCGGGAGGAGGGAGACCCAGTACTTC.